This TCR beta chain came from a study of CD8 T cells in ankylosing spondylitis. Remarks on this clonotype: Its antigen is undetermined.

V shed 0 bases and J shed 2 bases, with 11 bases lying between them. In germline, CDR1 is LGHNA, CDR2 YNFKEQ. This CDR3 region has 16 residues. Quantitative 5'-RACE was performed with molecular barcodes, and it yielded the TCR beta libraries. From the 5' RACE reads, TCRdb called clonotypes with MiXCR, one entry per CDR3 protein. The table records 300,000 to 400,000 distinct CDR3 sequences, under 15% of them present only once. Study results and caveats: Several highly homologous variants made up a TCR beta motif, and this motif appeared characteristic of ankylosing spondylitis blood.

This TCR came from a male donor with ankylosing spondylitis or in good health (not recorded which). Sample: blood, either unsorted or a sorted T cell fraction (not recorded which). V gene TRBV4-2 combines with J gene TRBJ2-1; D perhaps matches TRBD2 (6 bases). The CDR3 coding sequence is TGTGCCAGCAGCCAAGAGGAGGGTTGGGCCTACAATGAGCAGTTCTTC. It translates to CASSQEEGWAYNEQFF.